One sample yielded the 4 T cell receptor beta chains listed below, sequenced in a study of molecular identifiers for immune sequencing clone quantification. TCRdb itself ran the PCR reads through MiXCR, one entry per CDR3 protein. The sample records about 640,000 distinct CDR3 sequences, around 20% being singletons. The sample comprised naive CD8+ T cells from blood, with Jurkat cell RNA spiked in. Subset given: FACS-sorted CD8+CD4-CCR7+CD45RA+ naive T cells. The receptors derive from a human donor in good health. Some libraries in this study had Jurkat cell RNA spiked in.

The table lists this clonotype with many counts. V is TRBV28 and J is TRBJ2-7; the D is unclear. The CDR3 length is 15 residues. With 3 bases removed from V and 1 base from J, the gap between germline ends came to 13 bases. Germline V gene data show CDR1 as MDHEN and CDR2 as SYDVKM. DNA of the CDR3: TGTGCCAGCAGTTTGGGGTCCTTGATTTCCTACGAGCAGTACTTC. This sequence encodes CASSLGSLISYEQYF.

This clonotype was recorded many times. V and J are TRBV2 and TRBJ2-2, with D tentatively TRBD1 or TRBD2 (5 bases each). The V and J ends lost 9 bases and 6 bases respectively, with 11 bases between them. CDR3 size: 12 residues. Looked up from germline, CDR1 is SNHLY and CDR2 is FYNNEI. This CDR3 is CARQGPPGELFF. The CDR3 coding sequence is TGTGCCAGGCAGGGACCCCCCGGGGAGCTGTTTTTT.

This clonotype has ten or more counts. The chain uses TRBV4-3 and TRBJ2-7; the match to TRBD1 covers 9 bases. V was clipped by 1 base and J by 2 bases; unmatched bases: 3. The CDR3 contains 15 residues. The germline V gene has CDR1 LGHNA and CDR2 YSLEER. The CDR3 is CASSQVGQGTYEQYF. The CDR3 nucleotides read TGCGCCAGCAGCCAAGTAGGACAGGGGACCTACGAGCAGTACTTC.

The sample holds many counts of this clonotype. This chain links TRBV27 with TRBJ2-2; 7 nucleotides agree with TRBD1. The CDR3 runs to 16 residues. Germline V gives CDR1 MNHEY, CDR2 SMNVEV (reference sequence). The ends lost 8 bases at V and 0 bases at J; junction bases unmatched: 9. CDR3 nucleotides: TGTGCCAGCTCGACCGGGACAGTCGCGAACACCGGGGAGCTGTTTTTT. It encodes CASSTGTVANTGELFF.